The clone carrying this T cell receptor beta chain was seen a handful of times. The sample is drawn from a study of T-cell reconstitution after alpha-beta-depleted transplantation in children. Trimming shortened V by 7 bases and J by 1 base, and 18 bases separated the two germline ends. This CDR3 is 15 amino acids long. Germline assignment: CDR1 SGHRS and CDR2 YFSETQ. It was with unique molecular identifiers that the TCRbeta library was prepared. TCRdb re-derived calls from the PCR reads in MiXCR, one entry per CDR3 protein. The sample holds 250,000 to 350,000 distinct CDR3 sequences, almost 10% seen once.

This TCR derives from a human donor who donated a stem cell graft to a child with SCID. This sequence joins TRBV5-1 and TRBJ2-7; no firm D call. Sample: PBMCs from the stem cell graft donor, taken from the stem cell graft. This CDR3 reads CASRPPAGPSYEQYF. CDR3 sequence (DNA): TGCGCCAGCCGACCACCAGCAGGCCCGTCCTACGAGCAGTACTTC. Complete variable domain (other parts from reference TRBV5-1 and TRBJ2-7): KAGVTQTPRYLIKTRGQQVTLSCSPISGHRSVSWYQQTPGQGLQFLFEYFSETQRNKGNFPGRFSGRQFSNSRSEMNVSTLELGDSALYLCASRPPAGPSYEQYFGPGTRLTVT.